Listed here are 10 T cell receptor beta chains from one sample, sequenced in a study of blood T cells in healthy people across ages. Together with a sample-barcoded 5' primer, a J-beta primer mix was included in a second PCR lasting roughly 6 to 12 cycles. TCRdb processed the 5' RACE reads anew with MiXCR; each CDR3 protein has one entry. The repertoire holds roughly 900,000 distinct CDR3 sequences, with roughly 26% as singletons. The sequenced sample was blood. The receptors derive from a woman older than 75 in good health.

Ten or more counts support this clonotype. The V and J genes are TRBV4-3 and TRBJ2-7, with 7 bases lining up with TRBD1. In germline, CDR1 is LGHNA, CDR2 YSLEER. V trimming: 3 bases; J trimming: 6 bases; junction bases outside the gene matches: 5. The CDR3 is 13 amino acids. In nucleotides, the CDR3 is TGCGCCAGCAGCCAGGTACAGGGGAGCGAGCAGTACTTC. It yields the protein CASSQVQGSEQYF.

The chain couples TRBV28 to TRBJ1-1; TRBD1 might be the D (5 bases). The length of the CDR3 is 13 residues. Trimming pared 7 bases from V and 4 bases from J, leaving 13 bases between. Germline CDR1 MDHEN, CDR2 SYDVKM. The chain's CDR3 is CASTKGYFTEAFF. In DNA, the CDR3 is TGTGCCAGCACGAAGGGGTACTTCACTGAAGCTTTCTTT.

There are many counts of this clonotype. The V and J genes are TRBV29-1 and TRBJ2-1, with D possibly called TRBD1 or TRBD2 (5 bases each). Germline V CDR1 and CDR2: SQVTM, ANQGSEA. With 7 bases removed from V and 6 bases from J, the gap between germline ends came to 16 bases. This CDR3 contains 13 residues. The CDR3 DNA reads TGCAGCGCCACGTGGACGGGGCGCAATGAGCAGTTCTTC. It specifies CSATWTGRNEQFF.

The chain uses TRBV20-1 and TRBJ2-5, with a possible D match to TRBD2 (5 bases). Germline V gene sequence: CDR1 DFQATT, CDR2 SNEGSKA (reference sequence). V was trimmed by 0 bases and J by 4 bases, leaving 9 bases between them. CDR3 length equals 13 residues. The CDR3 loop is CSARDCGRETQYF. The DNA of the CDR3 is TGCAGTGCTAGAGATTGTGGGAGAGAGACCCAGTACTTC.

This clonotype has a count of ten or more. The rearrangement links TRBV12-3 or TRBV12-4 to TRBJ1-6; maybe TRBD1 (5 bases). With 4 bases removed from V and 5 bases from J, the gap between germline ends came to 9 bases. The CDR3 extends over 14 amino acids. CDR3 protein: CASSSGTNNSPLHF. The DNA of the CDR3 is TGTGCCAGCAGTTCCGGGACTAATAATTCACCCCTCCACTTT.

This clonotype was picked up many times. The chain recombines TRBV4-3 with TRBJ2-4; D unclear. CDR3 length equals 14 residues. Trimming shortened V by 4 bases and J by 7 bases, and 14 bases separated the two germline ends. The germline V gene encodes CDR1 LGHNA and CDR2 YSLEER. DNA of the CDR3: TGCGCCAGCAGCCGCAGTTCCCGCACTAACATTCAGTACTTC. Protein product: CASSRSSRTNIQYF.

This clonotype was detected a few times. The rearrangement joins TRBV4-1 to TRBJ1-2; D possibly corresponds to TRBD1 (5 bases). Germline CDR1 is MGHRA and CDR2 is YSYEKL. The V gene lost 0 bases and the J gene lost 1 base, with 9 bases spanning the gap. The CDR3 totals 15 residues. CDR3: CASSQEWDGNYGYTF. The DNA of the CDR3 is TGCGCCAGCAGCCAAGAGTGGGACGGTAACTATGGCTACACCTTC.

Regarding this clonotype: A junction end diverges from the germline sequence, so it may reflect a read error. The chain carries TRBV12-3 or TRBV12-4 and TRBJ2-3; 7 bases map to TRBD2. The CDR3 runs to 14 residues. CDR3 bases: TGTGCCAGCCTTAAGGTGGCGGGGGTAGATATGCAGTATTTT. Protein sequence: CASLKVAGVDMQYF.

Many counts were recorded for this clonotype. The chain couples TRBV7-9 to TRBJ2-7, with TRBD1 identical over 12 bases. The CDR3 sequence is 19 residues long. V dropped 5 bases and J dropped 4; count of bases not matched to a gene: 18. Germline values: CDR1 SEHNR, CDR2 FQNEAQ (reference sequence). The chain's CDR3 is CASSRGRDRGRKILYEQYF. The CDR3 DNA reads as TGTGCCAGCAGCCGCGGCCGGGACAGGGGGCGAAAAATACTTTACGAGCAGTACTTC. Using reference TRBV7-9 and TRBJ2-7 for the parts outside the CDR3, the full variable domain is DTGVSQNPRHKITKRGQNVTFRCDPISEHNRLYWYRQTLGQGPEFLTYFQNEAQLEKSRLLSDRFSAERPKGSFSTLEIQRTEQGDSAMYLCASSRGRDRGRKILYEQYFGPGTRLTVT.

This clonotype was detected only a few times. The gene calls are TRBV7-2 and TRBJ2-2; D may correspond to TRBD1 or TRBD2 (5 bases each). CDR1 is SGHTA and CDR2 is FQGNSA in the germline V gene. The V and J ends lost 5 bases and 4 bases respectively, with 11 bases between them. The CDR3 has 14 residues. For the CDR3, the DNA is TGTGCCAGCAGCCCCGGGACGCGCACCGGGGAGCTGTTTTTT. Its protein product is CASSPGTRTGELFF.